This T cell receptor (beta chain) was identified during a study of post-analysis software for immune sequencing data (dated by TCRdb to about 2015). For the wider study: Disease courses on record covered relapsing-remitting, secondary progressive and progressive-relapsing multiple sclerosis, though some patients had no subtype annotation. A subset of samples was prepared in parallel using single-end sample barcoding, then pooled and co-amplified after Illumina adapter ligation. The multiple sclerosis patient repertoires were compared with roughly twelve previously published healthy control repertoires from donors aged 6 to 25 years. Broad study findings and their caveats: The control group was slightly older than the multiple sclerosis patient group. Significantly higher frequencies in patients than in controls were found for roughly 5 TRBV segments, including TRBV5-6, TRBV5-1 and TRBV20-1. Significantly lower normalized Chao1 diversity was found in multiple sclerosis patients than in controls, suggesting substantial peripheral T-cell clonal expansion. When samples were clustered directly using the F measure, samples prepared in the same batch co-clustered strongly, which prompted a batch-effect correction.

The library relied on PCR. The instrument given in TCRdb is Illumina HiSeq 2500. To reduce PCR and sequencing biases, unique molecular identifiers were built into the TCR beta cDNA libraries. Approximately 500,000 cDNA molecules were obtained for every 1 to 10 million input T cells, so each molecule roughly corresponded to one T cell. The same protocol used for the earlier healthy control dataset was applied to prepare and sequence the patient libraries. Samples belonging to the same batch were prepared together, multiplexed and sequenced on a shared HiSeq lane. The study's own analysis went as follows. MIGEC handled the raw barcoded reads, throwing out single-read molecular identifier groups before consensus assembly and CDR3 extraction. VDJtools was used for post-analysis of the clonotype tables, and diversity was normalized by down-sampling every dataset to the size of the smallest sample. Repertoire overlap clustering matched CDR3 amino acid but not nucleotide sequences to correct batch-related cross-sample contamination. Using fastp trimming at Q25 and MiXCR clonotype assembly, TCRdb reanalyzed the public sequencing data and kept in-frame beta chains. Each entry merges the rows of one CDR3 protein and shows their most common DNA and genes. TCRdb's processing, not the authors' own work, is the source of the V and J calls. Counted in this sample were fewer than 850,000 distinct CDR3 sequences; 46% of them appeared once. The ten most abundant clones make up roughly 4.4% of the sample.

To demonstrate the VDJtools post-analysis software, the study profiled TCR beta repertoires from the peripheral blood of 13 young patients with multiple sclerosis. The multiple sclerosis patients were children and adolescents ranging in age from roughly 6 to 15 years. This clonotype was detected only a few times. The clone's antigen remains unknown. No clone much larger than this one lies a single base away; base qualities are absent. The V end loses 5 bases and the J end loses 0 bases, and a stretch of 23 bases separates them. Including the terminal cysteine and phenylalanine, the CDR3 comprises 19 residues. The retained sequence is limited to the CDR3, 57 bases, with the frame set at the first base. Looking up the germline V gene yields CDR1 SGHTA and CDR2 FQGNSA.

The sequenced sample was blood. The receptor was isolated from a girl aged 5-17 years with multiple sclerosis. Recombination linked TRBV7-2 to TRBJ2-1; TRBD2 could be the D gene, as 7 bases match. CDR3 sequence: CASSTEGGPSVSSYNEQFF. The DNA is TGTGCCAGCAGCACAGAGGGGGGGCCCTCCGTAAGCTCCTACAATGAGCAGTTCTTC. With all but the CDR3 taken from the reference TRBV7-2 and TRBJ2-1 genes, the full variable domain is: GAGVSQSPSNKVTEKGKDVELRCDPISGHTALYWYRQSLGQGLEFLIYFQGNSAPDKSGLPSDRFSAERTGGSVSTLTIQRTQQEDSAVYLCASSTEGGPSVSSYNEQFFGPGTRLTVL.